Below are 29 T cell receptor beta chains sequenced from a single sample in a study of patients and donors after allogeneic stem cell transplantation. MiXCR, applied by TCRdb to the RT-PCR reads, yields one record per CDR3 protein. Of about a million distinct CDR3 sequences listed, approximately 18% are singletons. Sequencing was performed on blood, either unsorted or a sorted T cell fraction (not recorded which). These receptor sequences come from a human donor who was either an allogeneic HSCT recipient or a stem cell or donor lymphocyte infusion donor (not recorded which). It is not recorded whose cells these are; they may come from a transplant donor.

V is TRBV27 and J is TRBJ1-5; no clear D. V was trimmed by 5 bases and J by 4 bases, leaving 9 bases between them. The CDR3 is made up of 13 amino acids. The germline V gene has CDR1 MNHEY and CDR2 SMNVEV (reference sequence). This CDR3 reads CASSAEPNQPQHF. CDR3 nucleotides: TGTGCCAGCAGTGCCGAGCCAAATCAGCCCCAGCATTTT.

The chain combines TRBV29-1 with TRBJ1-2; a possible D gene is TRBD1 (6 bases). The length of the CDR3 is 14 residues. In germline, CDR1 is SQVTM, CDR2 ANQGSEA. Trimming stripped 7 bases from V and 3 bases from J, with 18 bases between. The CDR3 sequence is CSARRPGDDYGYTF. As DNA, the CDR3 is TGCAGCGCCCGAAGACCAGGGGACGACTATGGCTACACCTTC.

This rearrangement joins TRBV18 to TRBJ2-5; tentatively, D is TRBD2 (5 bases). Germline assignment: CDR1 KGHSH and CDR2 LQKENI. There are 14 residues in the CDR3. Trimming removed 3 bases from V and 2 bases from J, with 10 bases in between. The CDR3 here is CASSPRGVQETQYF. The CDR3 DNA reads as TGTGCCAGCTCACCCCGGGGAGTTCAAGAGACCCAGTACTTC.

This clonotype was observed a few times. The chain has TRBV29-1 and TRBJ1-5; D may be TRBD1 (5 bases). Deletions cut 4 bases from V and 6 bases from J, with 10 bases between. The CDR3 totals 12 residues. Germline V CDR1 and CDR2: SQVTM, ANQGSEA. The CDR3 protein is CSVGGMSQPQHF. DNA for the CDR3: TGCAGCGTTGGGGGGATGAGTCAGCCCCAGCATTTT.

Many counts were recorded for this clonotype. J is TRBJ2-2 and V is TRBV7-2; D uncertain. Germline V lookup: CDR1 SGHTA, CDR2 FQGNSA. V was trimmed by 3 bases and J by 7 bases, leaving 6 bases between them. This CDR3 has 12 amino acids. CDR3 in amino acids: CASSFEIGELFF. As DNA, the CDR3 is TGTGCCAGCAGCTTTGAGATCGGGGAGCTGTTTTTT.

This clonotype came up a few times. This sequence joins TRBV15 and TRBJ2-3; D is unclear. The germline CDR1 and CDR2 sequences are LNHNV and YYDKDF (reference sequence). Trimming shortened V by 5 bases and J by 5 bases, and 14 bases separated the two germline ends. The CDR3 is 14 residues long. In nucleotides, the CDR3 is TGTGCCACCAGCCCCTCCCGGAAGCTAGATACGCAGTATTTT. Translating gives CATSPSRKLDTQYF.

V gene TRBV15 combines with J gene TRBJ1-1; no clear D gene. The germline gives CDR1 LNHNV, CDR2 YYDKDF (reference sequence). V lost 0 bases and J 7 bases, leaving 6 bases between the germline ends. This CDR3 comprises 12 residues. The CDR3, as DNA: TGTGCCACCAGCAGAGATCTCCGTGAAGCTTTCTTT. Protein sequence: CATSRDLREAFF.

This clonotype has only a few counts. This chain joins TRBV6-5 and TRBJ1-3; D is ambiguous. This CDR3 has 14 amino acids. V was pared by 4 bases and J by 3 bases, with 10 bases between. Germline lookup yields CDR1 MNHEY and CDR2 SVGAGI. CDR3 sequence: CASSFGVGGNTIYF. For the CDR3, the DNA is TGTGCCAGCAGTTTTGGTGTAGGTGGAAACACCATATATTTT.

This clonotype was seen more than once but under ten times. This chain uses TRBV9 with TRBJ1-1, with D tentatively TRBD1 (6 bases). Germline CDR1 is SGDLS and CDR2 is YYNGEE. The CDR3 runs to 17 residues. V lost 0 bases to trimming and J lost 7 bases, with 22 bases between them. CDR3: CASSVAGAGPLESEAFF. The DNA for the CDR3 is TGTGCCAGCAGCGTAGCGGGGGCAGGCCCCCTCGAAAGTGAAGCTTTCTTT.

V and J are TRBV7-2 and TRBJ2-3, with 8 bases aligning to TRBD2. The V segment lost 5 bases and the J segment 2 bases; nucleotides outside the gene matches: 6. Germline V gives CDR1 SGHTA, CDR2 FQGNSA. The CDR3 runs to 15 residues. CDR3: CASSEQAGATDTQYF. CDR3 nucleotide sequence: TGTGCCAGCAGCGAACAAGCGGGAGCCACAGATACGCAGTATTTT.

This chain links TRBV21-1 with TRBJ1-3; TRBD1 is taken as the D call from the table, unchecked against the DNA. TRBV21-1 corresponds to a pseudogene. The CDR3 runs to 17 residues. CDR3 sequence: CASSKEGRGLSGNTIYF. CDR3 coding DNA: TGTGCCAGCAGCAAAGAGGGCAGGGGCTTAAGCGGAAACACCATATATTTT.

This chain joins TRBV7-6 and TRBJ1-1; D is ambiguous. CDR1 and CDR2 from the germline V gene are SGHVS and FNYEAQ. Trimming left V 4 bases short and J 4 bases short, with 10 bases between. The CDR3 has 13 amino acids. CDR3 amino acids: CASSSTEGTEAFF. The CDR3 DNA is TGTGCCAGCAGCTCCACAGAGGGCACTGAAGCTTTCTTT.

V gene TRBV10-3 combines with J gene TRBJ2-1, with TRBD2 identical over 11 bases. CDR1 is ENHRY, CDR2 SYGVKD, per germline. V shed 2 bases, J shed 9 bases, and the junction held 3 bases outside the gene matches. This CDR3 has 14 residues. For the CDR3, the DNA is TGTGCCATCAGTGAGACTAGCGGGAGTGGTGAGCAGTTCTTC. Its translation: CAISETSGSGEQFF.

The chain combines TRBV25-1 with TRBJ2-7; 11 bases fit TRBD1. The CDR3 consists of 13 residues. Per the germline V gene, CDR1 is MGHDK and CDR2 is SYGVNS. Trimming took 6 bases from V and 5 from J; bases not matched to a gene: 3. For the CDR3, the DNA is TGTGCCAGCAGCGGACAGGGGGCCAACGAGCAGTACTTC. Translating gives CASSGQGANEQYF.

The chain is built from TRBV4-3 and TRBJ1-4; 12 nucleotides align to TRBD1. V dropped 4 bases and J dropped 8; count of bases not matched to a gene: 8. This CDR3 is built from 16 residues. CDR1 is LGHNA and CDR2 is YSLEER in the germline V gene. CDR3 amino acids: CASSRVGTGGKEKLFF. The CDR3 DNA is TGCGCCAGCAGCCGGGTTGGGACAGGGGGCAAGGAAAAACTGTTTTTT.

This clonotype came up once. This chain joins TRBV2 and TRBJ1-1; D remains ambiguous. CDR3 length: 16 amino acids. Germline V gene sequence: CDR1 SNHLY, CDR2 FYNNEI. V gave up 3 bases and J gave up 1 base, with 15 bases separating them. Here the CDR3 reads CASSEANWGTNTEAFF. The CDR3 DNA reads TGTGCCAGCAGTGAGGCTAACTGGGGAACGAACACTGAAGCTTTCTTT.

The V call is TRBV14, the J call TRBJ2-1; 13 positions match TRBD2. This CDR3 spans 16 amino acids. Germline V gene sequence: CDR1 SGHDN, CDR2 FVKESK. J was trimmed by 8 bases and V by 3 bases; bases with no gene match: 7. DNA of the CDR3: TGTGCCAGCAGCCATACTAGCGGGAGGGCCCCCTATGAGCAGTTCTTC. Translating it yields CASSHTSGRAPYEQFF.

This clonotype turned up a few times. The chain joins TRBV5-1 to TRBJ2-4; the match to TRBD2 covers 7 bases. The ends lost 4 bases at V and 14 bases at J; junction bases unmatched: 12. The CDR3 is 13 amino acids. Germline-derived CDR1 and CDR2 are SGHRS and YFSETQ. The CDR3 bases are TGCGCCAGCAGCCCGTCGGAGAAGCGGGATAAGTACTTC. It is translated as CASSPSEKRDKYF.

DNA of the CDR3: TGTGCCAGCAGCTTAGCTAAGGGAACGGAACCTAATGAAAAACTGTTTTTT. It specifies CASSLAKGTEPNEKLFF. This rearrangement joins TRBV7-9 to TRBJ1-4; D gene unclear. The CDR3 consists of 17 residues. V was pared by 0 bases and J by 3 bases, with 14 bases between. Germline-derived CDR1 and CDR2 are SEHNR and FQNEAQ (reference sequence).

This clonotype was counted only a few times. This chain joins TRBV3-1 and TRBJ2-7; 9 bases match TRBD1. From germline, CDR1 is LGHDT and CDR2 YNNKEL (reference sequence). The CDR3 runs to 15 residues. V lost 4 bases to trimming and J lost 4 bases; unmatched junction nucleotides: 8. Here the CDR3 reads CASSRDGTGIYEQYF. The CDR3 DNA reads TGTGCCAGCAGCCGGGACGGGACAGGGATTTACGAGCAGTACTTC.

In its sample, this clonotype was seen many times. The CDR3 spells CASSQDSGLVFRAFF. CDR3 nucleotides: TGCGCCAGCAGCCAAGATAGTGGCCTGGTCTTTCGAGCTTTCTTT. The V call is TRBV4-1, the J call TRBJ1-1, with D uncertain. The V gene lost 0 bases and the J gene lost 10 bases, with 18 bases spanning the gap. This CDR3 region has 15 residues. Germline V gene lookup returns CDR1 MGHRA and CDR2 YSYEKL.

This clonotype has only a few counts. Its ends do not fully match the called genes, so a read error is possible. The chain uses TRBV7-7 and TRBJ2-1; D ambiguous. The V gene's germline CDR1 is SSHAT and CDR2 FNYEAQ (reference sequence). The CDR3 totals 16 residues. In DNA form, the CDR3 reads TGTGCTAGCAGCTTACATGCCGGTTCCGCCTACAATGAGCAGTTCTTC. It encodes CASSLHAGSAYNEQFF.

The chain joins TRBV11-2 to TRBJ2-3; D remains unclear. This CDR3 comprises 14 residues. V shed 8 bases and J shed 3 bases, with 15 bases lying between them. Per germline, CDR1 SGHAT and CDR2 FQNNGV. The CDR3 is CASSRTRITDTQYF. For the CDR3, the DNA is TGTGCCAGCTCGAGGACCCGCATTACAGATACGCAGTATTTT.

This clonotype was seen only a few times. The chain is built from TRBV27 and TRBJ2-3; D possibly uses TRBD1 or TRBD2 (5 bases each). This CDR3 comprises 15 residues. The germline gives CDR1 MNHEY, CDR2 SMNVEV (reference sequence). V dropped 2 bases and J dropped 4 bases, with 13 bases sitting between them. The CDR3 loop is CASSLAGAPSDTQYF. Here the CDR3 DNA reads TGTGCCAGCAGTTTAGCCGGGGCCCCTTCAGATACGCAGTATTTT.

The chain uses TRBV20-1 and TRBJ2-1, with a tentative D call TRBD2 (6 bases). Germline CDR1 is DFQATT and CDR2 is SNEGSKA (reference sequence). The CDR3 extends over 14 amino acids. Trimming took off 6 bases at V and 6 bases at J, with 18 bases between the two ends. In nucleotides, the CDR3 is TGCAGTGCCCCGGGCCTCGCCGGGGGCAATGAGCAGTTCTTC. Its translation: CSAPGLAGGNEQFF.

The gene calls are TRBV30 and TRBJ1-2, with a weak D call TRBD1 (5 bases). The CDR3 contains 13 residues. The germline CDR1 and CDR2 sequences are GTSNPN and SVGIG (reference sequence). V lost 4 bases and J 8 bases, leaving 17 bases between the germline ends. This chain's CDR3 is CAWNRGQGYGYTF. CDR3 nucleotides: TGTGCCTGGAATCGAGGGCAGGGATACGGCTACACCTTC.

This chain connects TRBV7-9 to TRBJ1-3; D is perhaps TRBD1 (5 bases). CDR1 and CDR2 from the germline V gene are SEHNR and FQNEAQ (reference sequence). The CDR3 totals 15 residues. Trimming removed 1 base from V and 4 bases from J, with 11 bases in between. DNA for the CDR3: TGTGCCAGCAGCTTAGTGGCGGCAGGGGGAAACACCATATATTTT. Protein product: CASSLVAAGGNTIYF.

The V call is TRBV11-2, the J call TRBJ2-1, with D possibly being TRBD1 (6 bases). Germline CDR1 and CDR2: SGHAT and FQNNGV. Trimming took off 7 bases at V and 0 bases at J, with 22 bases between the two ends. CDR3 length: 18 amino acids. CDR3 in DNA: TGTGCCAGCACCAACCCCAAGAGGGGGACGGACTCCTACAATGAGCAGTTCTTC. This encodes CASTNPKRGTDSYNEQFF.

This clonotype has more than one count but fewer than ten. This chain uses TRBV4-3 with TRBJ1-4, with D hard to call. The CDR3 totals 14 residues. Germline CDR1 reads LGHNA; CDR2 reads YSLEER. V shed 1 base and J shed 6 bases, with 9 bases lying between them. The CDR3 nucleotides are TGCGCCAGCAGCCAAGTGACACTTGATGAAAAACTGTTTTTT. It is translated as CASSQVTLDEKLFF.